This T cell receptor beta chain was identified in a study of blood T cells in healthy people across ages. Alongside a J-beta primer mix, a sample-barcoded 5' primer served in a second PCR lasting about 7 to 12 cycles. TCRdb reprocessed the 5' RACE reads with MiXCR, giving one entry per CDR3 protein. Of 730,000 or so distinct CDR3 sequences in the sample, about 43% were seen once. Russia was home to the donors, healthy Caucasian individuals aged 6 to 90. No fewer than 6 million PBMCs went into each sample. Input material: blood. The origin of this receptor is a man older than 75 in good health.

CDR3 in DNA: TGTGCCAGCTCACCGGATTTGGGGGGCAATCAGCCCCAGCATTTT. Translated, it gives CASSPDLGGNQPQHF. The chain is built from TRBV18 and TRBJ1-5; possibly TRBD1 for D (5 bases). This CDR3 region has 15 residues. Germline V lookup: CDR1 KGHSH, CDR2 LQKENI. Trimming left V 3 bases short and J 2 bases short, with 11 bases between.